This T cell receptor beta chain was documented in a study of T cell responses to AZD1222 COVID-19 vaccine. Using immunoSEQ multiplex PCR, the repertoire was profiled, and TCRdb retains in-frame clones only, with some absent. The table includes approximately 110,000 clones, more than 90% detected once. There are 12 residues in the CDR3. Trimming took off 2 bases at V and 5 bases at J, with 6 bases between the two ends. This sequence was found in an adult in good health. Sequencing was performed on peripheral blood, taken on day 0 of AZD1222 vaccination. The genes are TRBV12-3 or TRBV12-4 and TRBJ1-2; D uncertain. The CDR3 coding sequence is TGTGCCAGCAGTTTAACTCCTTATGGCTACACCTTC. Protein: CASSLTPYGYTF.